This T cell receptor (beta chain) was identified during a study of shared clonotypes between healthy human individuals. Study summary: The cohort comprised a couple of women and a few men. Their ages spanned 18 to 49 years. Study-level points and caveats: Researchers found naive subsets generally carried larger estimated richness than memory subsets.

The CDR3 is 13 residues long. Trimming shortened V by 10 bases and J by 4 bases, and 13 bases separated the two germline ends. The germline gives CDR1 LNHDA, CDR2 SQIVND (reference sequence). In regard to this clone: Its antigen is unknown.

Recent vaccinations or acute infections were absent in the healthy HIV-negative adult donors. A CD45RA+ naive subset and a CD45RA-negative memory subset were split from CD4+ cells. The protocol was immunoSEQ multiplex PCR, while the TCRdb copy is restricted to in-frame clones and leaves out a portion. Among over a million clones, 70% to 80% were seen once, and the ten largest hold 0.4% to 0.55%. The TCR originated in a man aged 18 to 29 in good health. Some clones in this sample may be carry-over from other donors' samples. The sequenced material came from memory CD4+ T cells from PBMCs. The subset denotes: CD45RA-negative fraction. The chain links TRBV19 to TRBJ1-4; possible D gene TRBD1, 6 bases. The CDR3 loop reads CATHSRGNEKLFF. The CDR3 nucleotides read TGTGCCACACATTCCAGGGGTAATGAAAAACTGTTTTTT.